This T cell receptor (beta chain) was profiled in a study of blood T cell repertoires in COVID-19. Across the study: Sites in the United States, Italy and Spain provided acute and convalescent COVID-19 samples. T cells, B-cell-depleted T cells, or PBMCs supplied cDNA or gDNA.

The CDR3 covers 14 residues. Germline V lookup: CDR1 SGHRS, CDR2 YFSETQ. Trimming stripped 0 bases from V and 3 bases from J, with 7 bases between. Authors' processing steps: Cell counts per sample came from amplifying reference gene primers. Using immunoSEQ multiplex PCR, the repertoire was profiled, and TCRdb retains in-frame clones only, with some absent. V and J calls and clone size are as listed in that table; D and trimming were resolved from the DNA. The sample holds fewer than 90,000 clones; about 95% are singletons and the top ten take roughly 4.7%. This TCR derives from a human donor with active COVID-19. The donor label of this sample is uncertain. The sample consisted of peripheral blood. The V gene is TRBV5-1, the J gene TRBJ1-5; D is unclear. The CDR3 loop is CASSLGQSNQPQHF. The CDR3 nucleotides are TGCGCCAGCAGCTTGGGACAATCCAATCAGCCCCAGCATTTT.